The rows below give T cell receptor beta chains drawn from one sample of a study of shared clonotypes between healthy human individuals. This table comes from immunoSEQ multiplex PCR, and its TCRdb copy is limited to in-frame clones, with some not included. The data contain fewer than 550,000 clones, nearly 80% of them seen just once; the ten biggest clones take up roughly an eighth. Sequencing was done on a sample of PBMCs. All receptors derive from a woman aged 40 to 50 in good health. Some clones in this sample may be carry-over from other donors' samples. Each CDR3 is given with its conserved first and last residue. The D gene is left open where the match is weak. Size is omitted from some rows. Given values are once, few, many or a class for expanded clones.

-	TRBV7-9	TRBJ2-3	-	TGTGCCAGCAGCTTCCGGGCGGCCTCCTCTTCAGATACGCAGTATTTT	CASSFRAASSSDTQYF
-	TRBV9	TRBJ1-1	-	TGTGCCAGCAGCGTAGGGATGAACACTGAAGCTTTCTTT	CASSVGMNTEAFF
-	TRBV4-1	TRBJ1-1	-	TGCGCCAGCAGCCAAGGGCTCAGGGCGGGAGCTTTCTTT	CASSQGLRAGAFF
-	TRBV19	TRBJ2-7	TRBD2	TGTGCCAGTAGTGCAAGCGGGAGGATCAGGGAGCAGTACTTC	CASSASGRIREQYF
-	TRBV28	TRBJ2-5	TRBD2	TGTGCCAGCAGTATGACTAGCGGACAAGAGACCCAGTACTTC	CASSMTSGQETQYF
-	TRBV10-3	TRBJ2-3	TRBD2	TGTGCCATCAGAGGGACTAGCGGGACCCAAGCAGATACGCAGTATTTT	CAIRGTSGTQADTQYF
-	TRBV7-8	TRBJ2-7	TRBD1	TGTGCCAGCAGCTTAGGAGACAGGGGCTACGAGCAGTACTTC	CASSLGDRGYEQYF
-	TRBV10-3	TRBJ2-1	TRBD1	TGTGCCATCAGTGAATTTGGGGGACAGTTAAGCTCCTACAATGAGCAGTTCTTC	CAISEFGGQLSSYNEQFF
-	TRBV11-2	TRBJ2-1	TRBD2	TGTGCCAGCAGCCGCACTAGCGGGAGGGCCGGCGGCAATGAGCAGTTCTTC	CASSRTSGRAGGNEQFF
-	TRBV28	TRBJ1-5	-	TGTGCCAGCAGCCAAAACAGACGAAATCAGCCCCAGCATTTT	CASSQNRRNQPQHF
-	TRBV2	TRBJ2-3	TRBD2	TGTGCCAGCAGTGCGGAGGGAGGGGGCACAGATACGCAGTATTTT	CASSAEGGGTDTQYF
-	TRBV2	TRBJ2-7	TRBD1	TGTGCCAGCAGAAGACAGGGAATCTCCTACGAGCAGTACTTC	CASRRQGISYEQYF
-	TRBV6-5	TRBJ1-3	-	TGTGCCAGCAGTTACTCGTCCTCCGAGGCGGGAAACACCATATATTTT	CASSYSSSEAGNTIYF
many	TRBV28	TRBJ2-1	TRBD1	TGTGCCAGCAGTCGGGACAGGGCGGGCTACAATGAGCAGTTCTTC	CASSRDRAGYNEQFF
-	TRBV27	TRBJ2-7	-	TGTGCCAGCGCCCCCCTAGGGACATTACACCACGAGCAGTACTTC	CASAPLGTLHHEQYF
-	TRBV28	TRBJ1-5	TRBD1	TGTGCCAGTAAAAAGGGACAGGGGGTAGGTCAGCCCCAGCATTTT	CASKKGQGVGQPQHF
-	TRBV9	TRBJ1-1	-	TGTGCCAGCAGCTCTTCTTTAACCACTGAAGCTTTCTTT	CASSSSLTTEAFF
-	TRBV5-4	TRBJ2-1	-	TGTGCCAGCAGCTTGGGAGCTTTCGACAATGAGCAGTTCTTC	CASSLGAFDNEQFF
-	TRBV6-5	TRBJ2-7	-	TGTGCCAGCAGTTACAACCTCGAGCAGTACTTC	CASSYNLEQYF
-	TRBV7-2	TRBJ2-1	TRBD1	TGTGCCAGCAGCTTAGGAGGGACAGGGAATTACAATGAGCAGTTCTTC	CASSLGGTGNYNEQFF
-	TRBV4-1	TRBJ2-1	-	TGCGCCAGCAGCCAAGATGGGGCGGGCCACTCCTACAATGAGCAGTTCTTC	CASSQDGAGHSYNEQFF
-	TRBV6-1	TRBJ1-1	-	TGTGCCAGCAGCAGGACCGCGAACACTGAAGCTTTCTTT	CASSRTANTEAFF
-	TRBV7-9	TRBJ2-5	-	TGTGCCAGCAGCTTAGGGAAGCGGATAGGGGAGACCCAGTACTTC	CASSLGKRIGETQYF
-	TRBV19	TRBJ1-4	TRBD1	TGTGCCAGTAGTCGCCCCGGGACAGGTTCCGAAAAACTGTTTTTT	CASSRPGTGSEKLFF
-	TRBV7-2	TRBJ1-1	-	TGTGCCAGCAGCACCATCAGGGGAACTGAAGCTTTCTTT	CASSTIRGTEAFF
-	TRBV18	TRBJ2-5	-	TGTGCCAGCTCACCACGAGGGGCAGGGTTAGGTCAAGAGACCCAGTACTTC	CASSPRGAGLGQETQYF
-	TRBV10-3	TRBJ1-1	-	TGTGCCATCGTCGCCAACATGAACACTGAAGCTTTCTTT	CAIVANMNTEAFF
few	TRBV5-1	TRBJ2-3	-	TGCGCCAGCAGCACGGCCGGGACGCCAGATACGCAGTATTTT	CASSTAGTPDTQYF
-	TRBV5-4	TRBJ2-5	TRBD2	TGTGCCAGCAGCCCGGGACTAGCGGGATTGGAGACCCAGTACTTC	CASSPGLAGLETQYF
-	TRBV5-1	TRBJ1-3	-	TGCGCCAGCAGCTTGGCCGGGGCTGGAAACACCATATATTTT	CASSLAGAGNTIYF
-	TRBV7-2	TRBJ2-7	TRBD2	TGTGCCAGCAGCGCGACTAGCGGAAGATCCTACGAGCAGTACTTC	CASSATSGRSYEQYF
-	TRBV4-3	TRBJ2-2	TRBD2	TGCGCCAGCAGCCACCCACTAGCGGGTCAGAACACCGGGGAGCTGTTTTTT	CASSHPLAGQNTGELFF
-	TRBV7-2	TRBJ2-7	-	TGTGCCAGCAGCCGGGGCGGGACGTATTCCTACGAGCAGTACTTC	CASSRGGTYSYEQYF
-	TRBV19	TRBJ2-7	-	TGTGCCAGTAGTGAACAGGGTGGCAGTAACGAGCAGTACTTC	CASSEQGGSNEQYF
few	TRBV6-1	TRBJ1-5	TRBD1	TGTGCCAGCAGTGCCCAGACAGGGACTGGACTCAATCAGCCCCAGCATTTT	CASSAQTGTGLNQPQHF
-	TRBV27	TRBJ2-7	-	TGTGCCAGCAGTTTAAATAGGGGATCCTACGAGCAGTACTTC	CASSLNRGSYEQYF
few	TRBV5-1	TRBJ1-1	-	TGCGCCAGCAGCTTGGATATGAACACTGAAGCTTTCTTT	CASSLDMNTEAFF
-	TRBV28	TRBJ1-1	-	TGTGCCAGCGGCCTGGGGGCTACAGAGAACACTGAAGCTTTCTTT	CASGLGATENTEAFF
-	TRBV11-2	TRBJ2-7	TRBD2	TGTGCCAGCAGCTTAGGGCGGGAGGGCCCCAGATCCTACGAGCAGTACTTC	CASSLGREGPRSYEQYF
-	TRBV10-1	TRBJ2-7	-	TGCGCCAGCAGTGAGTGGAACGAACCCCCGTTCAGCGAGCAGTACTTC	CASSEWNEPPFSEQYF
many	TRBV7-6	TRBJ1-2	-	TGTGCCAGCAGCTCCGGCGGGGGGCTTGACTATGGCTACACCTTC	CASSSGGGLDYGYTF
-	TRBV19	TRBJ2-1	-	TGTGCCAGTAGTATAGGGCCGGGACTTGCTGAGCAGTTCTTC	CASSIGPGLAEQFF
-	TRBV5-1	TRBJ2-3	TRBD2	TGCGCCAGCAGCTTGGCCCCCGGACTAGCGGGCACAGATACGCAGTATTTT	CASSLAPGLAGTDTQYF
-	TRBV28	TRBJ2-5	TRBD2	TGTGCCAGCCAGCGGGAGACGGGGTACCAAGAGACCCAGTACTTC	CASQRETGYQETQYF
-	TRBV19	TRBJ1-2	-	TGTGCCAGTAGGCTCTACAACCCAACTGGGGGCTACACCTTC	CASRLYNPTGGYTF
-	TRBV7-9	TRBJ2-7	TRBD2	TGTGCCAGCAGCTTAGTAGGGGGGACTAGCTCCTACGAGCAGTACTTC	CASSLVGGTSSYEQYF
-	TRBV18	TRBJ2-6	-	TGTGCCAGCTCACTGGGACATACTGGGGCCAACGTCCTGACTTTC	CASSLGHTGANVLTF
-	TRBV11-1	TRBJ2-7	-	TGTGCCAGCAGCTTAGCAGCGAATTTGAACGAGCAGTACTTC	CASSLAANLNEQYF
-	TRBV15	TRBJ2-7	TRBD1	TGTGCCACCAGCGAGTGGACAGGGGGCTACGAGCAGTACTTC	CATSEWTGGYEQYF